This TCR beta chain was captured by sequencing in a study of T cell changes during pregnancy in multiple sclerosis. CDR3 size: 14 residues. V lost 9 bases to trimming and J lost 1 base, with 15 bases between them. The germline V gene has CDR1 SEHNR and CDR2 FQNEAQ (reference sequence). Repertoires were generated with immunoSEQ multiplex PCR, while TCRdb's copy carries only in-frame clones and drops some. The data contain around 50,000 clones, about 91% of them singletons. This sequence was found in a female donor with multiple sclerosis, enrolled in a pregnancy study. Source: CD4+ T cells from peripheral blood mononuclear cells, taken in the second trimester of pregnancy. V gene TRBV7-9 combines with J gene TRBJ2-5; D might be TRBD2 (5 bases). CDR3 nucleotide sequence: TGTGCCAGTAACACGGGGAGCTTCCAAGAGACCCAGTACTTC. Protein sequence: CASNTGSFQETQYF.